What follows are 32 T cell receptor beta chains derived from one specimen sequenced in a study of T-cell memory formation after mild COVID-19. MiXCR, applied by TCRdb to the 5' RACE reads, yields one record per CDR3 protein. The sample holds about 110,000 distinct CDR3 sequences, over 15% seen once. The sequenced material came from PBMCs or a T cell subset sorted from them (not recorded which). These receptors originate from a man younger than 30 who had mild COVID-19 (a few samples of this study predate the infection). Cell type and time point are not known.

The chain recombines TRBV12-3 or TRBV12-4 with TRBJ1-6; 9 bases line up with TRBD1. V was clipped by 5 bases and J by 9 bases; unmatched bases: 5. The CDR3 is 14 residues long. The CDR3 nucleotides read TGTGCCAGCAGTAACAGGGGGCAGGGTTCACCCCTCCACTTT. Its translation is CASSNRGQGSPLHF.

This clonotype was found a few times. The chain links TRBV30 to TRBJ1-5, with D possibly TRBD1 on 6 matching bases. This CDR3 spans 15 amino acids. Trimming shortened V by 0 bases and J by 7 bases, and 16 bases separated the two germline ends. CDR1 GTSNPN and CDR2 SVGIG come from the germline V gene (reference sequence). For the CDR3, the DNA is TGTGCCTGGAGTGTACTGGGGGCGGCAGGCCAGCCCCAGCATTTT. Translated: CAWSVLGAAGQPQHF.

The chain combines TRBV10-2 with TRBJ2-7; TRBD1 aligns across 9 bases. Trimming cost V 0 bases and J 2 bases; bases outside gene matches: 5. Germline CDR1 and CDR2: WSHSY and SAAADI. The CDR3 extends over 16 amino acids. The CDR3 loop reads CASSESLGQGTYEQYF. As DNA, the CDR3 is TGCGCCAGCAGTGAGTCATTGGGACAGGGCACCTACGAGCAGTACTTC.

The V call is TRBV12-3 or TRBV12-4, the J call TRBJ2-2, with D perhaps TRBD2 (6 bases). The CDR3 covers 16 residues. V gave up 8 bases and J gave up 0 bases, with 16 bases separating them. As DNA, the CDR3 is TGTGCCAGCCGAAGGGGAAGACTAGCGAACACCGGGGAGCTGTTTTTT. The encoded protein is CASRRGRLANTGELFF.

The J gene is TRBJ2-1, the V gene TRBV7-2; D possibly matches TRBD1 or TRBD2 (6 bases each). The CDR3 has 15 residues. Looked up from germline, CDR1 is SGHTA and CDR2 is FQGNSA. V lost 1 base, J lost 3 bases, and 10 bases lay in between. The CDR3 coding sequence is TGTGCCAGCAGCTTAGTCGGGGGCCTCTACAATGAGCAGTTCTTC. This translates into CASSLVGGLYNEQFF.

The chain has TRBV20-1 and TRBJ1-4; the D is unclear. The V and J ends lost 3 bases and 0 bases respectively, with 14 bases between them. Germline CDR1 DFQATT, CDR2 SNEGSKA (reference sequence). This CDR3 contains 16 residues. In DNA form, the CDR3 reads TGCAGTGCTAGCGCTCGGGCTTTGGCAACTAATGAAAAACTGTTTTTT. Translating gives CSASARALATNEKLFF.

This chain connects TRBV5-1 to TRBJ1-2, with D possibly matching TRBD1 (6 bases). CDR3 length equals 13 residues. The germline V gene has CDR1 SGHRS and CDR2 YFSETQ. Trimming removed 0 bases from V and 9 bases from J, with 12 bases in between. In nucleotides, the CDR3 is TGCGCCAGCAGCTTGGCACAGGGAGGAAGCTACACCTTC. Translating it yields CASSLAQGGSYTF.

The rearrangement uses TRBV15 and TRBJ1-4; 10 bases fit TRBD1. From germline, CDR1 is LNHNV and CDR2 YYDKDF (reference sequence). CDR3 length equals 16 residues. J was trimmed by 3 bases and V by 4 bases; bases with no gene match: 5. The CDR3 DNA sequence: TGTGCCACCAGCACGGGACAGGGGAGGTCTAATGAAAAACTGTTTTTT. It encodes CATSTGQGRSNEKLFF.

The chain couples TRBV6-5 to TRBJ1-4; D perhaps matches TRBD1 (5 bases). V was clipped by 2 bases and J by 9 bases, with 13 bases between them. The CDR3 is 14 residues long. Germline V gene sequence: CDR1 MNHEY, CDR2 SVGAGI. The CDR3 region is CASSYQGAWQKLFF. DNA of the CDR3: TGTGCCAGCAGTTACCAGGGTGCCTGGCAAAAACTGTTTTTT.

A few counts support this clonotype. The chain's CDR3 is CSAANEGPNTEAFF. The CDR3, as DNA: TGCAGTGCTGCTAATGAGGGGCCGAACACTGAAGCTTTCTTT. The chain couples TRBV20-1 to TRBJ1-1; D perhaps matches TRBD1 (5 bases). CDR3 size: 14 residues. The V end was cut by 5 bases, the J end by 1 base, with 14 bases between. CDR1 is DFQATT, CDR2 SNEGSKA, per germline (reference sequence).

V usage is TRBV4-1 and J usage is TRBJ2-5; D perhaps matches TRBD1 (6 bases). Deletions cut 4 bases from V and 1 base from J, with 16 bases between. The CDR3 length is 16 residues. The germline CDR1 and CDR2 sequences are MGHRA and YSYEKL. The DNA of the CDR3 is TGCGCCAGCAGCCGAAATTCGGACAGATCCCAAGAGACCCAGTACTTC. Translating it yields CASSRNSDRSQETQYF.

Only a few counts were recorded for this clonotype. The V and J genes are TRBV5-1 and TRBJ1-6; possible D gene TRBD1, 5 bases. This CDR3 comprises 13 residues. Trimming removed 4 bases at V and 9 bases at J, with 11 bases between. The germline gives CDR1 SGHRS, CDR2 YFSETQ. Here the CDR3 DNA reads TGCGCCAGCAGCGTAAAAGGGGCTTCACCCCTCCACTTT. Protein: CASSVKGASPLHF.

The chain combines TRBV6-2 or TRBV6-3 with TRBJ1-6, with TRBD1 matching over 8 bases. Germline-derived CDR1 and CDR2 are MNHEY and SVGEGT. Trimming took 7 bases from V and 7 from J; bases not matched to a gene: 3. The CDR3 totals 13 residues. CDR3 in amino acids: CASTRQGNSPLHF. The CDR3 coding sequence is TGTGCCAGCACCCGACAGGGGAATTCACCCCTCCACTTT.

This clonotype was observed a few times. The chain recombines TRBV20-1 with TRBJ2-5; D is undetermined. V shed 5 bases and J shed 5 bases, with 15 bases lying between them. In germline, CDR1 is DFQATT, CDR2 SNEGSKA (reference sequence). The CDR3 contains 13 residues. The CDR3 sequence is CSAPAPLGETQYF. In DNA, the CDR3 is TGCAGTGCTCCCGCGCCACTTGGGGAGACCCAGTACTTC.

This clonotype was observed a handful of times. This chain links TRBV24-1 with TRBJ2-5; D may be TRBD1 or TRBD2 (6 bases each). The V and J ends lost 5 bases and 1 base respectively, with 10 bases between them. CDR1 and CDR2 from the germline V gene are KGHDR and SFDVKD. The CDR3 sequence is 14 residues long. The CDR3 DNA sequence: TGTGCCACCAGTGTCTCGGGGGCCCAAGAGACCCAGTACTTC. Amino acid sequence: CATSVSGAQETQYF.

This chain links TRBV6-5 with TRBJ2-1; D is unresolved. The CDR3 sequence is 13 residues long. CDR1 MNHEY and CDR2 SVGAGI come from the germline V gene. V was pared by 2 bases and J by 10 bases, with 12 bases between. This CDR3 is CASSYQGSREQFF. The CDR3, as DNA: TGTGCCAGCAGTTACCAAGGTAGCCGGGAGCAGTTCTTC.

The V and J genes are TRBV7-2 and TRBJ2-2; D gene ambiguous. CDR1 is SGHTA, CDR2 FQGNSA, per germline. This CDR3 has 13 residues. The germline V and J ends were trimmed by 4 bases and 6 bases, with 9 bases remaining between them. CDR3 protein: CASSSKVAGELFF. CDR3 DNA: TGTGCCAGCAGCTCGAAGGTGGCCGGGGAGCTGTTTTTT.

This clonotype has just a few counts. Mismatch with germline at one junction end may stem from a read error. The chain links TRBV5-1 to TRBJ2-7; D remains ambiguous. This CDR3 region has 13 residues. The V gene's germline CDR1 is SGHRS and CDR2 YFSETQ. CDR3 sequence reads: CASSLVTSDEQYF. For the CDR3, the DNA is TGCGCCAGCAGCTTGGTAACCTCCGACGAGCAGTACTTC.

This clonotype was counted only a few times. The V and J genes are TRBV6-5 and TRBJ2-1; D is uncertain. V was clipped by 8 bases and J by 5 bases, with 10 bases between them. The length of the CDR3 is 12 residues. CDR1 and CDR2 (germline): MNHEY, SVGAGI. CDR3 DNA sequence: TGTGCCAGCGGACGATTCGACAATGAGCAGTTCTTC. Protein product: CASGRFDNEQFF.

V usage is TRBV6-6 and J usage is TRBJ2-7; D unclear. Germline CDR1 and CDR2: MNHNY and SVGAGI (reference sequence). The CDR3 sequence is 11 residues long. V gave up 8 bases and J gave up 3 bases, with 8 bases separating them. DNA for the CDR3: TGTGCCAGCTCTCGACTCTACGAGCAGTACTTC. Translated, it gives CASSRLYEQYF.

Many counts were recorded for this clonotype. V and J are TRBV7-2 and TRBJ2-1; TRBD2 matches 9 bases. Germline V gene data show CDR1 as SGHTA and CDR2 as FQGNSA. The CDR3 extends over 15 amino acids. V was pared by 5 bases and J by 3 bases, with 5 bases of the junction left unmatched. CDR3 in amino acids: CASSLSGGFYNEQFF. CDR3 nucleotides: TGTGCCAGCAGCCTAAGCGGGGGGTTCTACAATGAGCAGTTCTTC.

CDR3 region: CSATRGGNTEAFF. The CDR3 nucleotides read TGCAGCGCCACAAGGGGGGGCAACACTGAAGCTTTCTTT. V gene TRBV29-1 combines with J gene TRBJ1-1; maybe TRBD1 (6 bases). This CDR3 is 13 amino acids long. V was trimmed by 7 bases and J by 2 bases, leaving 14 bases between them. The germline CDR1 and CDR2 sequences are SQVTM and ANQGSEA.

This rearrangement joins TRBV28 to TRBJ1-2; 8 bases agree with TRBD1. Germline CDR1 reads MDHEN; CDR2 reads SYDVKM. The CDR3 consists of 15 residues. V shed 1 base and J 7 bases; nucleotides not matched to a gene: 8. In DNA, the CDR3 is TGTGCCAGCAGTTTATTTTGGCAGGGGGCGCGTGGCTACACCTTC. Its protein product is CASSLFWQGARGYTF.

This clonotype was seen only a few times. The chain carries TRBV19 and TRBJ2-2; no clear D gene. This CDR3 is 14 amino acids long. Trimming stripped 8 bases from V and 1 base from J, with 11 bases between. Per germline, CDR1 LNHDA and CDR2 SQIVND (reference sequence). CDR3 protein: CASARSGNTGELFF. The CDR3 DNA sequence: TGTGCCAGTGCGAGGTCCGGGAACACCGGGGAGCTGTTTTTT.

This clonotype was detected a few times. The chain is built from TRBV7-3 and TRBJ2-5; unclear D gene. The CDR3 extends over 14 amino acids. CDR1 and CDR2 (germline): SGHTA, FQGTGA. The V gene lost 1 base and the J gene lost 6 bases, with 12 bases spanning the gap. CDR3 loop: CASSLSPSAKTQYF. As DNA, the CDR3 is TGTGCCAGCAGCTTAAGTCCCAGCGCAAAGACCCAGTACTTC. Drawing the rest from reference TRBV7-3 and TRBJ2-5, the complete variable domain is GAGVSQTPSNKVTEKGKYVELRCDPISGHTALYWYRQSLGQGPEFLIYFQGTGAADDSGLPNDRFFAVRPEGSVSTLKIQRTERGDSAVYLCASSLSPSAKTQYFGPGTRLLVL.

This clonotype was found many times. This chain connects TRBV7-2 to TRBJ2-4, with D possibly TRBD2 on 7 matching bases. The CDR3 runs to 17 residues. Trimming shortened V by 6 bases and J by 1 base, and 19 bases separated the two germline ends. Per germline, CDR1 SGHTA and CDR2 FQGNSA. The CDR3 loop is CASSSTLGGAAKNIQYF. CDR3 DNA: TGTGCCAGCAGTTCGACCCTAGGGGGGGCGGCCAAAAACATTCAGTACTTC.

This clonotype was observed a handful of times. V is TRBV5-1 and J is TRBJ2-5; the D gene is possibly TRBD2 (5 bases). The CDR3 contains 13 residues. CDR1 is SGHRS, CDR2 YFSETQ, per germline. V was shortened by 4 bases and J by 1 base, with 8 bases between the two germline ends. The CDR3: CASSVRVQETQYF. The DNA for the CDR3 is TGCGCCAGCAGCGTGAGGGTCCAAGAGACCCAGTACTTC.

V and J are TRBV7-9 and TRBJ2-7; 8 bases map to TRBD2. Trimming cost V 5 bases and J 13 bases; bases outside gene matches: 7. Germline-derived CDR1 and CDR2 are SEHNR and FQNEAQ (reference sequence). There are 11 residues in the CDR3. In DNA form, the CDR3 reads TGTGCCAGCAGCCCGACCGGGGGGGACTACGTC. This translates into CASSPTGGDYV.

This clonotype was counted once. The chain joins TRBV11-1 to TRBJ2-5; 11 bases are a match to TRBD1. The CDR3 has 17 residues. The V gene's germline CDR1 is SGHAT and CDR2 FQDESV (reference sequence). J was trimmed by 5 bases and V by 8 bases; bases with no gene match: 16. The DNA for the CDR3 is TGTGCCAGCCGACACGGGGTGGACAGGGGGCGCGGTGAGACCCAGTACTTC. It is translated as CASRHGVDRGRGETQYF.

This clonotype has more than one count but fewer than ten. This sequence joins TRBV25-1 and TRBJ1-6; no reliable D call. From germline, CDR1 is MGHDK and CDR2 SYGVNS. The CDR3 has 12 residues. V was trimmed by 3 bases and J by 6 bases, leaving 3 bases between them. CDR3 in amino acids: CASSDPNSPLHF. CDR3 bases: TGTGCCAGCAGTGATCCTAATTCACCCCTCCACTTT.

The table lists this clonotype with a few counts. The V gene is TRBV7-3, the J gene TRBJ2-5, with 8 bases aligning to TRBD2. CDR1 is SGHTA and CDR2 is FQGTGA in the germline V gene. After removal of 5 bases from V and 5 bases from J, the junction contained 7 bases not matched to a gene. The CDR3 has 14 amino acids. The CDR3 DNA reads as TGTGCCAGCAGCCTACGGGGGGGCGGGGAGACCCAGTACTTC. This gives the protein CASSLRGGGETQYF.

The chain recombines TRBV12-3 or TRBV12-4 with TRBJ2-1, with no clear D. Trimming stripped 6 bases from V and 6 bases from J, with 15 bases between. The CDR3 covers 14 residues. CDR3 loop: CASRLSLPGNEQFF. The DNA for the CDR3 is TGTGCCAGCAGACTCAGTCTCCCCGGCAATGAGCAGTTCTTC.